This TCR beta chain was captured by sequencing in a study of neoadjuvant anti-PD-1 for oral cavity cancer. Across the whole study: Most patients had three to four biweekly doses of 3 mg/kg nivolumab before resection. Around day 43, patients without progression received a fourth nivolumab dose before surgery.

Only in-frame clones appear in the TCRdb table, and some are missing; sequencing was by immunoSEQ multiplex PCR. The table lists 55,000 to 80,000 clones, less than 90% of them singletons. Time point meaning: after neoadjuvant nivolumab, at surgical resection. The patients had HPV-negative, locally advanced oral cavity squamous cell carcinoma. The sample here was PBMCs, taken after nivolumab (anti-PD-1) treatment. The TCR was taken from a person between 35 and 79 years old with oral cavity squamous cell carcinoma.

Here the CDR3 reads CASGETLTGELFF. For the CDR3, the DNA is TGTGCCAGCGGCGAGACGTTGACCGGGGAGCTGTTTTTT. The chain is built from TRBV28 and TRBJ2-2; D is unclear. V lost 8 bases and J lost 5, with 12 bases in between. The CDR3 extends over 13 amino acids. Per the germline V gene, CDR1 is MDHEN and CDR2 is SYDVKM.